This TCR beta chain was captured by sequencing in a study of T cells in Graves' hyperthyroidism and ophthalmopathy. Across the study: Peripheral blood was secured at the point of initial diagnosis, before any treatment.

There were TCR beta CDR3 regions amplified from RNA transcripts. TCR CDR3 regions were first amplified by RT-PCR with HTBI primers. TCRdb processed the multiplex PCR reads anew with MiXCR; each CDR3 protein has one entry. The sample has 540,000 or so distinct CDR3 sequences, roughly 14% seen once; the top ten hold around 7.5%. V lost 0 bases to trimming and J lost 5 bases, with 4 bases between them. The CDR3 spans 12 residues. Per the germline V gene, CDR1 is LNHNV and CDR2 is YYDKDF (reference sequence). In this sample, this clonotype turned up a few times. The authors deemed Graves' hyperthyroidism stable absent ophthalmopathy progression within 18 months.

Sequencing was performed on blood. The gene calls are TRBV15 and TRBJ2-5; D not resolved. The sequence came from a woman between 25 and 40 years old with Graves' hyperthyroidism. CDR3 in DNA: TGTGCCACCAGCAGAGATCGGGAGACCCAGTACTTC. Its translation is CATSRDRETQYF.